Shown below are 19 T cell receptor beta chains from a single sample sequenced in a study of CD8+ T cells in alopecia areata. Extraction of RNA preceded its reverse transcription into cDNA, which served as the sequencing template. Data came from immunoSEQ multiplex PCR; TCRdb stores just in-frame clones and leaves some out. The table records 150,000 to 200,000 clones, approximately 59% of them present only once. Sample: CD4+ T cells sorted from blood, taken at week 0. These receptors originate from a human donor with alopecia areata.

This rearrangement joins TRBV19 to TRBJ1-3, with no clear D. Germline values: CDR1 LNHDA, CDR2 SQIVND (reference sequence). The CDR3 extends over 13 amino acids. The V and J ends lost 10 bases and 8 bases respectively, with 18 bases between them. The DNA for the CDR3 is TGTGCCACCGCACCTTGGGTGAAGGACACCATATATTTT. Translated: CATAPWVKDTIYF.

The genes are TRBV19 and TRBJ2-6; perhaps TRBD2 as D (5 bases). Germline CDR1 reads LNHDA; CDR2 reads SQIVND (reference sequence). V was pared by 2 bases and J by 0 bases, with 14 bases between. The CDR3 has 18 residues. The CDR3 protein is CASSIRRGNISGANVLTF. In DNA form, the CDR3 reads TGTGCCAGTAGTATAAGACGGGGAAATATCTCTGGGGCCAACGTCCTGACTTTC. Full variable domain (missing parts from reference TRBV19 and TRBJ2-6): DGGITQSPKYLFRKEGQNVTLSCEQNLNHDAMYWYRQDPGQGLRLIYYSQIVNDFQKGDIAEGYSVSREKKESFPLTVTSAQKNPTAFYLCASSIRRGNISGANVLTFGAGSRLTVL.

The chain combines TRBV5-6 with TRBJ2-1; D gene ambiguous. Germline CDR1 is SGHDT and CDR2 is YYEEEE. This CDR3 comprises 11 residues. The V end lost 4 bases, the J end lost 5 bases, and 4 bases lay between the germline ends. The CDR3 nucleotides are TGTGCCAGCAGCCGAAACAATGAGCAGTTCTTC. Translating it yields CASSRNNEQFF.

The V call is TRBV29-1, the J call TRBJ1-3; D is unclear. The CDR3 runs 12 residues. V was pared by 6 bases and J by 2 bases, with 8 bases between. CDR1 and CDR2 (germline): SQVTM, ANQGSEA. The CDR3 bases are TGCAGCGTCGAGACGCCTGGAAACACCATATATTTT. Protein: CSVETPGNTIYF.

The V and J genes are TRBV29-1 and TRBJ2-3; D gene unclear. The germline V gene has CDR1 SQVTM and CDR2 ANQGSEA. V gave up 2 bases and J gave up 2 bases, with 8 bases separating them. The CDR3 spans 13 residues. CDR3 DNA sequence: TGCAGCGTTGAACTGCGATTCACAGATACGCAGTATTTT. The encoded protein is CSVELRFTDTQYF.

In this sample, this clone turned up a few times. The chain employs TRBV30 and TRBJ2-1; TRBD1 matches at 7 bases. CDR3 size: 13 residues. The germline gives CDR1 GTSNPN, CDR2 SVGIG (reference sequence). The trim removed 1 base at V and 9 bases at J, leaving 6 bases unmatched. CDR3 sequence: CAWSATGLGEQFF. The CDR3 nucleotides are TGTGCCTGGAGTGCGACAGGGTTAGGTGAGCAGTTCTTC. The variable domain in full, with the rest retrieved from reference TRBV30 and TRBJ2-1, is SQTIHQWPATLVQPVGSPLSLECTVEGTSNPNLYWYRQAAGRGLQLLFYSVGIGQISSEVPQNLSASRPQDRQFILSSKKLLLSDSGFYLCAWSATGLGEQFFGPGTRLTVL.

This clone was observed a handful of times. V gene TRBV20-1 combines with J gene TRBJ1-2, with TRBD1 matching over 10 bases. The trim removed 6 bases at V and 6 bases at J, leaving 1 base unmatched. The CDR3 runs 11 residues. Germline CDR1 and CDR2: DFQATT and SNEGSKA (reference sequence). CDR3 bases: TGCAGTGCCGGGACAGGGGATGGCTACACCTTC. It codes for CSAGTGDGYTF.

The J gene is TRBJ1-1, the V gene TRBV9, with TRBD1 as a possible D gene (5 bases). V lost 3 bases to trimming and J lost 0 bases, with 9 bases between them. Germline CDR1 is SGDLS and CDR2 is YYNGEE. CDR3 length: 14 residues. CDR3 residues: CASSATGMNTEAFF. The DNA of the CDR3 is TGTGCCAGCAGCGCTACAGGAATGAACACTGAAGCTTTCTTT.

The DNA for the CDR3 is TGTGCCTCCACCATCGGACAGTGGGAGACCCAGTACTTC. Its translation: CASTIGQWETQYF. The genes are TRBV30 and TRBJ2-5; tentative D call: TRBD1 (6 bases). Germline V CDR1 and CDR2: GTSNPN, SVGIG (reference sequence). The CDR3 loop spans 13 amino acids. Trimming pared 7 bases from V and 5 bases from J, leaving 17 bases between.

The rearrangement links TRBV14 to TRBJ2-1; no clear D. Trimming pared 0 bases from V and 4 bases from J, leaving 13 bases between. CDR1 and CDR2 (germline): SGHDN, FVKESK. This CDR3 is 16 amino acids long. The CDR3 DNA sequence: TGTGCCAGCAGCCAAGAAGGGCTGGGCAGGTACAATGAGCAGTTCTTC. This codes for CASSQEGLGRYNEQFF.

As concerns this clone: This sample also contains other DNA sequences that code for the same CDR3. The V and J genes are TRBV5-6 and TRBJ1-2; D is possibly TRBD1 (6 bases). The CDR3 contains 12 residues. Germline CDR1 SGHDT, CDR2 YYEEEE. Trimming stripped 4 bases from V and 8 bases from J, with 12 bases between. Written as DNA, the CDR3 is TGTGCCAGCAGCGCGGGGGGCCCCGGCTACACCTTC. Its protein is CASSAGGPGYTF.

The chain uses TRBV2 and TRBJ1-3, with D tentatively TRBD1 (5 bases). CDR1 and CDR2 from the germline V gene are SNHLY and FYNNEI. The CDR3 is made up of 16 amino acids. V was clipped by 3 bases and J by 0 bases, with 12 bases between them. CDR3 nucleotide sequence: TGTGCCAGCAGTGAGCAGGGCAGGAGCTCTGGAAACACCATATATTTT. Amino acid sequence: CASSEQGRSSGNTIYF.

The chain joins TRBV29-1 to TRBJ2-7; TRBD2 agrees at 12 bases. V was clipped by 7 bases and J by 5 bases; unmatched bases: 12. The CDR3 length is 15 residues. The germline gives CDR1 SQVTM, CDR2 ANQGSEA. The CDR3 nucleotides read TGCAGCGCCAGTCAGAGACTAGCGGGGGATCACGAGCAGTACTTC. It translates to CSASQRLAGDHEQYF.

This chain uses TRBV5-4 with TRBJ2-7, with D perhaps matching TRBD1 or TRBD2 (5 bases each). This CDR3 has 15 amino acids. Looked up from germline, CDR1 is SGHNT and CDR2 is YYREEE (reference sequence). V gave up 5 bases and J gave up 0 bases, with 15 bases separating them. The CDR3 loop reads CASSQAGTTSYEQYF. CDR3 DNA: TGTGCCAGCAGTCAAGCCGGGACCACCTCCTACGAGCAGTACTTC.

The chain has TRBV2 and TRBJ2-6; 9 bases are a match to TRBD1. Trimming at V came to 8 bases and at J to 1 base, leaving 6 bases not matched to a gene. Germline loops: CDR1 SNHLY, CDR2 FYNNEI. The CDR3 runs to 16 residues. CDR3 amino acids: CASRRQGESGANVLTF. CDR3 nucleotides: TGTGCCAGCCGAAGACAGGGGGAGTCTGGGGCCAACGTCCTGACTTTC.

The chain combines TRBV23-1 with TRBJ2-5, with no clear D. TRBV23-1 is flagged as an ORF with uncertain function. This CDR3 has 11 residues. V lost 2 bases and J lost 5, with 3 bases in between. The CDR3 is CASSQGETQYF. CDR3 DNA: TGCGCCAGCAGTCAAGGGGAGACCCAGTACTTC.

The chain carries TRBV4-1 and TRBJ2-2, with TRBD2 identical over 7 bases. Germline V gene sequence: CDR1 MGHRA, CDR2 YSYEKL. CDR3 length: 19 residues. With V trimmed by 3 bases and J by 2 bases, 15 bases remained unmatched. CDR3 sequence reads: CASSHPQTAGTKNTGELFF. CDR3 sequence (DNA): TGCGCCAGCAGCCACCCACAGACGGCCGGGACTAAAAACACCGGGGAGCTGTTTTTT.

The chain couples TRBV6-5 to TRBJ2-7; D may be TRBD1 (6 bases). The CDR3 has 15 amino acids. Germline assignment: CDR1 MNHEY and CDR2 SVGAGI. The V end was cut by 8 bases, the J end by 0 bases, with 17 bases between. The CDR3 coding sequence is TGTGCCAGCTGGGCCCTACAGGGAACCTCCTACGAGCAGTACTTC. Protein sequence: CASWALQGTSYEQYF.

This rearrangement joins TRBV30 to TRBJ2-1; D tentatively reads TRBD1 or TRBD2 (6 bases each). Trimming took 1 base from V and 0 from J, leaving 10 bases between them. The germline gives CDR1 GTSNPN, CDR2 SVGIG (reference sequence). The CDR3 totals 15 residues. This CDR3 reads CAWSGGTHSYNEQFF. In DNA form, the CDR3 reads TGTGCCTGGAGTGGCGGGACACACTCCTACAATGAGCAGTTCTTC. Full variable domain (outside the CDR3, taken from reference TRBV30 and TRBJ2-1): SQTIHQWPATLVQPVGSPLSLECTVEGTSNPNLYWYRQAAGRGLQLLFYSVGIGQISSEVPQNLSASRPQDRQFILSSKKLLLSDSGFYLCAWSGGTHSYNEQFFGPGTRLTVL.